The sequence of this T cell receptor beta chain was determined in a study of CD8+ T cells in alopecia areata. Stated treatment: oral pan-JAK inhibitor, 5-10 mg twice daily. It was cDNA, reverse transcribed from extracted RNA, that served as the sequencing template. Assay: immunoSEQ multiplex PCR; the TCRdb copy retains only in-frame clones and omits some. Of 200,000 to 250,000 clones listed, about 58% are singletons. Trimming left V 2 bases short and J 1 base short, with 11 bases between. The germline V gene has CDR1 SGHVS and CDR2 FQNEAQ. CDR3 length: 15 amino acids. This clone was seen more than once but under ten times.

The specimen was CD4+ T cells sorted from blood, collected at week 4, from a patient treated with tofacitinib. This receptor was obtained from a human donor with alopecia areata. The rearrangement joins TRBV7-8 to TRBJ1-1; D uncertain. The CDR3 protein is CASSLNSATNTEAFF. CDR3 nucleotides: TGTGCCAGCAGCTTAAACAGCGCCACGAACACTGAAGCTTTCTTT. Filled out from reference TRBV7-8 and TRBJ1-1, the complete variable domain reads GAGVSQSPRYKVAKRGQDVALRCDPISGHVSLFWYQQALGQGPEFLTYFQNEAQLDKSGLPSDRFFAERPEGSVSTLKIQRTQQEDSAVYLCASSLNSATNTEAFFGQGTRLTVV.